Below are 8 T cell receptor beta chains sequenced from a single sample in a study of blood T cell repertoires in COVID-19 (dated by TCRdb to about 2020). The method behind the library was the immunoSEQ multiplex PCR assay. Sourced from immuneACCESS, this table was stored by TCRdb with only in-frame sequences that have V and J called. A share of the clones is absent; for the studies checked, an unresolved V gene accounts for under half, and the remainder has no known explanation. The sample table contains 110,000 or so clones; only one count was recorded for 81% of them. The ten top clones hold approximately 1.5% of the sample. Sequencing used peripheral blood. The source of these receptors is a man aged 45-65 years with acute or convalescent COVID-19.

CDR3 DNA sequence: TGCAGCGTTGGCGGCTCCACGGCGGGGGAGCAGTACTTC. Protein: CSVGGSTAGEQYF. This chain joins TRBV29-1 and TRBJ2-7; TRBD2 is a possible D gene (6 bases). V was clipped by 4 bases and J by 7 bases, with 17 bases between them. Germline V lookup: CDR1 SQVTM, CDR2 ANQGSEA. The CDR3 consists of 13 residues.

This chain joins TRBV12-3 or TRBV12-4 and TRBJ1-5; 8 bases align to TRBD1. The J segment lost 4 bases and the V segment lost 8 bases, leaving 1 base of the junction unmatched. The CDR3 is made up of 12 amino acids. CDR3 protein: CASGTGNQPQHF. The CDR3, as DNA: TGTGCCAGCGGGACAGGTAATCAGCCCCAGCATTTT.

This clone was detected only once. The V and J genes are TRBV11-3 and TRBJ2-2; D ambiguous. Trimming pared 5 bases from V and 2 bases from J, leaving 9 bases between. The CDR3 is 14 residues long. The germline gives CDR1 SGHNT, CDR2 YENEEA. As DNA, the CDR3 is TGTGCCAGCAGCGTGGGCTCAAACACCGGGGAGCTGTTTTTT. Protein sequence: CASSVGSNTGELFF.

The CDR3 sequence is CANRDRALRYGYTF. DNA of the CDR3: TGTGCCAACCGGGACAGGGCATTGAGGTATGGCTACACCTTC. The chain links TRBV28 to TRBJ1-2; 9 bases agree with TRBD1. The CDR3 loop spans 14 amino acids. The V segment lost 10 bases and the J segment 5 bases; nucleotides outside the gene matches: 11. Per germline, CDR1 MDHEN and CDR2 SYDVKM.

This chain joins TRBV19 and TRBJ1-1, with 12 bases fitting TRBD1. The junction had 5 bases not matched to a gene; V was cut back by 3 bases and J by 6 bases. This CDR3 has 15 amino acids. Per the germline V gene, CDR1 is LNHDA and CDR2 is SQIVND (reference sequence). CDR3 loop: CASSIPGQGASEAFF. CDR3 nucleotide sequence: TGTGCCAGTAGTATCCCGGGACAGGGGGCTTCTGAAGCTTTCTTT.

This clone was detected only a few times. The chain has TRBV2 and TRBJ1-3; D might be TRBD1 (6 bases). The CDR3 covers 15 residues. Germline V gene sequence: CDR1 SNHLY, CDR2 FYNNEI. V was trimmed by 6 bases and J by 0 bases, leaving 12 bases between them. DNA of the CDR3: TGTGCCAGCAGGCCAGGGGTGGCCTCTGGAAACACCATATATTTT. It yields the protein CASRPGVASGNTIYF.

This chain joins TRBV19 and TRBJ1-6; D not resolved. The CDR3 runs to 13 residues. Germline CDR1 is LNHDA and CDR2 is SQIVND (reference sequence). V gave up 4 bases and J gave up 8 bases, with 9 bases separating them. CDR3: CASSTYSDSPLHF. As DNA, the CDR3 is TGTGCCAGTAGTACCTACTCCGATTCACCCCTCCACTTT.

The gene calls are TRBV6-5 and TRBJ2-1, with TRBD2 matching over 8 bases. The junction had 4 bases not matched to a gene; V was cut back by 4 bases and J by 5 bases. The germline gives CDR1 MNHEY, CDR2 SVGAGI. The length of the CDR3 is 14 residues. CDR3 region: CASSFSGGDNEQFF. For the CDR3, the DNA is TGTGCCAGCAGTTTCTCGGGGGGGGACAATGAGCAGTTCTTC.